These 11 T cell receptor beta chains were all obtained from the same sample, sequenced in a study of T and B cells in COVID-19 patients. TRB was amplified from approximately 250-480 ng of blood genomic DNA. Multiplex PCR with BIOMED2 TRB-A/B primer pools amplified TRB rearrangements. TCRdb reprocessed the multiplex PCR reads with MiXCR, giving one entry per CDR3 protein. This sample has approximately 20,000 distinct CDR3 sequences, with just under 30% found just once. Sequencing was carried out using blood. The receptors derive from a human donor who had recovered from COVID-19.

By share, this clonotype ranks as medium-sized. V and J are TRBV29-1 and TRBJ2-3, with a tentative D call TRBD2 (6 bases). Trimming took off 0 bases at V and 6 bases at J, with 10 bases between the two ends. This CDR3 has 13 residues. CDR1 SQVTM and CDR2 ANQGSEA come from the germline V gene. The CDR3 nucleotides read TGCAGCGTTGAAGATAACACTAGCGATACGCAGTATTTT. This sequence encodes CSVEDNTSDTQYF.

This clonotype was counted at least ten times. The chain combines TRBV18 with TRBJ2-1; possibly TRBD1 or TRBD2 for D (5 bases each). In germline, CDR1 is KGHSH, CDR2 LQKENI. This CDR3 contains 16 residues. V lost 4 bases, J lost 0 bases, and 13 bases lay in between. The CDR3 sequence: CASSRGWGSSYNEQFF. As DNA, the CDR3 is TGTGCCAGCTCACGAGGGTGGGGGAGCTCCTACAATGAGCAGTTCTTC.

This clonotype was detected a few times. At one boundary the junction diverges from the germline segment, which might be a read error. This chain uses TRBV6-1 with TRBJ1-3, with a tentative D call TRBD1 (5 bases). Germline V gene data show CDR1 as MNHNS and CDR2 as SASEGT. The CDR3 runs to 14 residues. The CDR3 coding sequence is TGTGCCAGCAGTGAGCGTAGGGAGTCTCACCACAGGTTATTT. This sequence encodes CASSERRESHHRLF.

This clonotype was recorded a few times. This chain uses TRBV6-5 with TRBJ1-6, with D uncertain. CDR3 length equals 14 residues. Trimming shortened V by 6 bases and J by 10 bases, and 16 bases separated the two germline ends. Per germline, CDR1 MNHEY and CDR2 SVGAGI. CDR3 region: CASRSVRAQSPLHF. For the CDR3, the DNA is TGTGCCAGCAGGTCCGTTCGGGCGCAGTCACCCCTCCACTTT.

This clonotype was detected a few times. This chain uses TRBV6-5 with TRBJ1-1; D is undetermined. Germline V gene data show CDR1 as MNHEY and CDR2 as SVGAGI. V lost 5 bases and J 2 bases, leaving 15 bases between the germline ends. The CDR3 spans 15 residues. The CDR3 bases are TGTGCCAGCAGTCCCACGGGTGGACTTAACACTGAAGCTTTCTTT. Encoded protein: CASSPTGGLNTEAFF.

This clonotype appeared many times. In nucleotides, the CDR3 is TGTGCCAGCAGTGATCCCAGGGGGCCAGAGACCCAGTACTTC. Translating it yields CASSDPRGPETQYF. This chain links TRBV6-1 with TRBJ2-5; 8 positions match TRBD1. Germline-derived CDR1 and CDR2 are MNHNS and SASEGT. This CDR3 spans 14 amino acids. V dropped 3 bases and J dropped 4; count of bases not matched to a gene: 4.

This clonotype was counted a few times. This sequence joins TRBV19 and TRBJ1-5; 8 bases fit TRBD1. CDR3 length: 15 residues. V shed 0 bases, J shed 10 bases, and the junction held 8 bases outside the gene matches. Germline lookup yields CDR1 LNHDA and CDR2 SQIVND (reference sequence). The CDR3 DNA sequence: TGTGCCAGTAGTATAGATCGGGACAGGCCCTCCCCCCAGCATTTT. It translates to CASSIDRDRPSPQHF.

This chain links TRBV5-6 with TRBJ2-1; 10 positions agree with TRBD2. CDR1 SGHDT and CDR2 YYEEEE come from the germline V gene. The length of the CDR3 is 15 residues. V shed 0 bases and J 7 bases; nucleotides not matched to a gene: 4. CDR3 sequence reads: CASSLALAGLNEQFF. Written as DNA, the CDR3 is TGTGCCAGCAGCTTGGCACTAGCGGGACTGAATGAGCAGTTCTTC.

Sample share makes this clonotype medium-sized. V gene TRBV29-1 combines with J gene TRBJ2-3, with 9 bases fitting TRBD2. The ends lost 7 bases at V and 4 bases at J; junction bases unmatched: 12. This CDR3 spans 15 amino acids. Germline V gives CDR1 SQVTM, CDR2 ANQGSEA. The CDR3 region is CSAVGAAGGPDTQYF. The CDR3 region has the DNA TGCAGCGCCGTAGGTGCGGCGGGAGGGCCAGATACGCAGTATTTT.

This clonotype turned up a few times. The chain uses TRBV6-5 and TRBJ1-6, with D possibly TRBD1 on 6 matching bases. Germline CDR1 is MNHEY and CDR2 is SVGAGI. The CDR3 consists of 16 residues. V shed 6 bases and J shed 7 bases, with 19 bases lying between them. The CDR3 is CASRDGRGGWNSPLHF. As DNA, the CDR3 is TGTGCCAGCAGAGATGGCAGGGGAGGTTGGAATTCACCCCTCCACTTT.

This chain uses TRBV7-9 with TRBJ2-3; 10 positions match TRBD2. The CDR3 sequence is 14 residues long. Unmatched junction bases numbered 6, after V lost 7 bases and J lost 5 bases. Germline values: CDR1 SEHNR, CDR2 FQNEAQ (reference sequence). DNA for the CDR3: TGTGCCAGCATAGGAGCGGGAGGGGGAGATACGCAGTATTTT. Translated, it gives CASIGAGGGDTQYF.